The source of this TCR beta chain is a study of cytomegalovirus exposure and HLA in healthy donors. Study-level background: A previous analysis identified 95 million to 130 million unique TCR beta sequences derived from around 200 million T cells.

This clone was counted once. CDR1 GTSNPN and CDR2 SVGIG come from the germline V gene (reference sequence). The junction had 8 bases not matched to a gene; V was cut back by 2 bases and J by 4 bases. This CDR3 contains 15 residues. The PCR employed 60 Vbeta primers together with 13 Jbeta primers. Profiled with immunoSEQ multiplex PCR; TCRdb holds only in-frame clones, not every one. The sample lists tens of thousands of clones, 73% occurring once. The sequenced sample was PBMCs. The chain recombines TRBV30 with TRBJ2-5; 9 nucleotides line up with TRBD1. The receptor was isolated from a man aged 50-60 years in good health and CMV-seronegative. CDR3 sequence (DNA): TGTGCCTGGAGTAGGGACAGGGTGATGGGAGAGACCCAGTACTTC. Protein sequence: CAWSRDRVMGETQYF.